The T cell receptor beta chain under discussion was sequenced for a study of T cell repertoires in cytomegalovirus infection. About the study: Both a matching HLA type and CMV infection were indicated by public TCR beta signatures. Study results and limitations: Dominant in the ex vivo response were TCR beta clonotypes restricted by HLA-C and specific for CMV.

The CDR3 is made up of 13 amino acids. The V and J ends lost 8 bases and 1 base respectively, with 13 bases between them. Germline CDR1 and CDR2: SQVTM and ANQGSEA. From the reads, TCRdb called clonotypes with MiXCR, one entry per CDR3 protein. In the table there are 90,000 to 130,000 distinct CDR3 sequences, roughly a tenth of which are singletons. About this clonotype itself: Its antigen is not identified.

The source is a human donor in good health (CMV status not recorded). Some clones in this sample may be carry-over from other donors' samples. This chain connects TRBV29-1 to TRBJ2-3; possibly TRBD2 for D (6 bases). Specimen: PBMCs, sequenced either directly or after in vitro stimulation (not recorded which). Here the CDR3 DNA reads TGCAGCAACATGGGCGGGGGCACAGATACGCAGTATTTT. Translated, it gives CSNMGGGTDTQYF.